This TCR beta chain was sequenced for a study of Ad26.COV2.S vaccination and SARS-CoV-2 variants. Whole-study context: Into the muscle, Ad26.COV2.S was dosed once or twice, 56 days apart.

Remarks on this clone: Its target is unknown.

The method was immunoSEQ multiplex PCR; TCRdb's version includes in-frame clones alone and lacks a portion of them. The sample carries about 350,000 clones, roughly 89% recorded once. Documented treatment: roughly 18 received Ad26.COV2.S at low or high dose, single or two shots; 5 received placebo; per-sample allocation not given. Samples came from day 63 after the first vaccine or placebo injection. Donation came from an adult in Boston who was aged 18-55 years. An Ad26 vector expressing Wuhan-strain SARS-CoV-2 spike served as the vaccine. Germline-derived CDR1 and CDR2 are MNHEY and SVGAGI. V lost 8 bases to trimming and J lost 1 base; unmatched junction nucleotides: 4. The CDR3 sequence is 13 residues long. Study-level results: Comparability of non-spike TCR breadth was observed across vaccine and placebo recipients.

The TCR comes from a person between 18 and 65 years old who received the Ad26.COV2.S COVID-19 vaccine or a placebo. The rearrangement links TRBV6-5 to TRBJ2-5, with 7 nucleotides matching TRBD1. Sequencing used peripheral blood, obtained in a trial of Ad26.COV2.S vaccine versus placebo. CDR3 DNA: TGTGCCAGCGGGGACAGTAGCCAAGAGACCCAGTACTTC. This codes for CASGDSSQETQYF.